The clone carrying this T cell receptor (beta chain) was detected many times. Its matching antigen is unknown. Using its own MiXCR run on the PCR reads, TCRdb lists one record per CDR3 protein. Altogether 60,000 to 80,000 distinct CDR3 sequences are present, approximately 17% being singletons, with the ten largest covering about 1.6%. This sample is part of a study of molecular identifiers for immune sequencing clone quantification. Points from the study as a whole: Identical barcode-sharing TCR molecules could lead to underestimated sizes for highly expanded clones.

The V gene's germline CDR1 is MNHEY and CDR2 SVGAGI. The CDR3 sequence is 14 residues long. V dropped 0 bases and J dropped 4 bases, with 10 bases sitting between them. The TCR sequence derives from a human donor in good health. Some libraries in this study had Jurkat cell RNA spiked in. Input material: naive CD8+ T cells from blood, with Jurkat cell RNA spiked in. Sample subset: FACS-sorted CD8+CD4-CCR7+CD45RA+ naive T cells. The gene calls are TRBV6-5 and TRBJ2-7; D could derive from TRBD1 or TRBD2 (5 bases each). The CDR3 nucleotides are TGTGCCAGCAGTTACTCAGGGGAGTTTTACGAGCAGTACTTC. Translated: CASSYSGEFYEQYF.